One sample yielded the 12 T cell receptor beta chains listed below, sequenced in a study of follicular helper T cells after annual influenza vaccination. TCRdb keeps only in-frame clones here, not all; method: immunoSEQ multiplex PCR. The sample lists 15,000 or so clones, about 81% seen once, with under 1.5% in the top ten. Described time point: 2014-2015 season, 7 days after vaccination. Sequences were derived from CXCR5+ CD38- circulating T follicular helper cells from blood, sampled 7 days after influenza vaccination. Specified subset: circulating Tfh, non-naive CD4+CXCR5+PD-1+ (ICOS+CD38+ or ICOS-CD38-). All receptors come from an adult who received the influenza vaccine.

The chain recombines TRBV6-5 with TRBJ1-1; D is undetermined. The ends were cut back, 2 bases at V and 1 base at J, with 11 bases in the middle. The germline gives CDR1 MNHEY, CDR2 SVGAGI. The CDR3 is made up of 15 amino acids. This CDR3 reads CASSYQAVRNTEAFF. In DNA, the CDR3 is TGTGCCAGCAGTTACCAAGCGGTCCGGAACACTGAAGCTTTCTTT.

The V gene is TRBV6-5, the J gene TRBJ1-1; weak D call: TRBD1 (5 bases). The CDR3 runs to 13 residues. V was shortened by 2 bases and J by 1 base, with 5 bases between the two germline ends. Germline CDR1 and CDR2: MNHEY and SVGAGI. The CDR3 spells CASSYGQNTEAFF. CDR3 bases: TGTGCCAGCAGTTACGGACAGAACACTGAAGCTTTCTTT.

V is TRBV7-2 and J is TRBJ2-1; 8 nucleotides agree with TRBD1. The CDR3 totals 16 residues. The germline CDR1 and CDR2 sequences are SGHTA and FQGNSA. V shed 3 bases and J 4 bases; nucleotides not matched to a gene: 8. CDR3 amino acids: CASSFRGTGNYNEQFF. The CDR3 DNA reads TGTGCCAGCAGCTTCCGCGGGACAGGTAATTACAATGAGCAGTTCTTC.

This rearrangement joins TRBV12-2 to TRBJ2-6; whether TRBD1, the table's D call, matches the DNA was not checked. TRBV12-2 is shown as a pseudogene. The CDR3 extends over 18 amino acids. CDR3 in amino acids: CASRLLNRSYSGANVLTF. CDR3 sequence (DNA): TGTGCAAGTCGCTTACTGAACAGGTCATACTCTGGGGCCAACGTCCTGACTTTC.

The chain uses TRBV5-5 and TRBJ1-2; D unresolved. The CDR3 is made up of 14 amino acids. Germline V gives CDR1 SGHKS, CDR2 YYEKEE (reference sequence). The ends were cut back, 2 bases at V and 7 bases at J, with 15 bases in the middle. The CDR3 spells CASSFLEGSAGYTF. The CDR3 region has the DNA TGTGCCAGCAGCTTTTTGGAGGGTTCAGCTGGCTACACCTTC.

In its sample, this clone was seen a few times. This rearrangement joins TRBV5-8 to TRBJ2-7; no clear D. The CDR3 consists of 16 residues. The V gene lost 1 base and the J gene lost 1 base, with 15 bases spanning the gap. Germline CDR1 reads SGHTS; CDR2 reads YDEGEE. The DNA of the CDR3 is TGTGCCAGCAGCTTGCGCGGCCTTGTTCGGTCCTACGAGCAGTACTTC. It is translated as CASSLRGLVRSYEQYF.

The rearrangement links TRBV5-8 to TRBJ2-5; no reliable D call. The J call may be in error: the DNA end matches TRBJ2-7 better. Germline V gene data show CDR1 as SGHTS and CDR2 as YDEGEE. This CDR3 has 12 residues. CDR3 sequence reads: CASSLDRYEQYF. The CDR3 nucleotides read TGTGCCAGCAGCTTGGACCGGTACGAGCAGTACTTC.

A remark on this clone: Its ends do not fully match the called genes, so a read error is possible. V and J are TRBV7-2 and TRBJ2-3; weak D call: TRBD2 (7 bases). CDR1 and CDR2 (germline): SGHTA, FQGNSA. This CDR3 has 16 amino acids. The DNA of the CDR3 is TGTGCCAGCAGCTCCTACCTAGGCGGGGGCACAGATGCGCAGTATTTT. This encodes CASSSYLGGGTDAQYF.

The chain recombines TRBV6-6 with TRBJ2-1, with D hard to call. V dropped 6 bases and J dropped 8 bases, with 14 bases sitting between them. This CDR3 has 13 amino acids. Germline CDR1 is MNHNY and CDR2 is SVGAGI (reference sequence). The CDR3 DNA is TGTGCCAGCAGCCCTTCTAGGATCCATGAGCAGTTCTTC. This encodes CASSPSRIHEQFF.

This clone was recorded only once. The chain carries TRBV11-2 and TRBJ1-1; 7 positions agree with TRBD1. Germline trimming cut 3 bases from V and 5 bases from J; bases unmatched to any gene: 6. Per germline, CDR1 SGHAT and CDR2 FQNNGV. The CDR3 length is 14 residues. This CDR3 is CASSLTQQGTEAFF. The CDR3 DNA reads TGTGCCAGCAGCTTGACCCAACAGGGGACTGAAGCTTTCTTT.

The chain couples TRBV30 to TRBJ1-2; TRBD1 matches 8 bases. This CDR3 has 14 amino acids. Losses at the gene ends were 2 bases for V and 5 bases for J; bases not matched to a gene: 7. Germline lookup yields CDR1 GTSNPN and CDR2 SVGIG (reference sequence). The CDR3 sequence is CAWSPGRQGYGYTF. As DNA, the CDR3 is TGTGCCTGGAGTCCCGGCCGACAGGGGTATGGCTACACCTTC. The full variable domain, its missing parts supplied by reference TRBV30 and TRBJ1-2, is SQTIHQWPATLVQPVGSPLSLECTVEGTSNPNLYWYRQAAGRGLQLLFYSVGIGQISSEVPQNLSASRPQDRQFILSSKKLLLSDSGFYLCAWSPGRQGYGYTFGSGTRLTVV.

The rearrangement uses TRBV29-1 and TRBJ2-3; D uncertain. This CDR3 is 10 amino acids long. V lost 4 bases to trimming and J lost 6 bases, with 5 bases between them. The germline CDR1 and CDR2 sequences are SQVTM and ANQGSEA. The CDR3 protein is CSVAEDTQYF. For the CDR3, the DNA is TGCAGCGTTGCCGAGGATACGCAGTATTTT.